One and the same sample provided the 32 T cell receptor beta chains below, sequenced in a study of shared clonotypes between healthy human individuals. Sequenced by immunoSEQ multiplex PCR; TCRdb stores in-frame clones only, minus some. The top ten clones hold less than 0.15% of a sample with around 2.1 million clones, approximately 94% of them seen once. The sequencing input was naive CD4+ T cells sorted from blood. Described subset: CD45RA+ positively selected. The origin of the receptors is a man younger than 30 in good health.

The DNA for the CDR3 is TGTGCCTGCGCGGACAGCCCTTATGGCTACACCTTC. This translates into CACADSPYGYTF. V gene TRBV30 combines with J gene TRBJ1-2, with D possibly being TRBD1 (6 bases). CDR3 length: 12 residues. V lost 6 bases and J lost 5, with 13 bases in between. From germline, CDR1 is GTSNPN and CDR2 SVGIG (reference sequence).

The chain is built from TRBV30 and TRBJ2-2; possible D gene TRBD1, 6 bases. From germline, CDR1 is GTSNPN and CDR2 SVGIG (reference sequence). CDR3 size: 14 residues. V was clipped by 4 bases and J by 6 bases, with 15 bases between them. This CDR3 is CAWTEERQAGELFF. In DNA form, the CDR3 reads TGTGCCTGGACTGAAGAAAGACAGGCCGGGGAGCTGTTTTTT.

J is TRBJ2-7 and V is TRBV6-1; 10 positions match TRBD1. The CDR3 spans 14 residues. Germline V gives CDR1 MNHNS, CDR2 SASEGT. The J segment lost 2 bases and the V segment lost 6 bases, leaving 4 bases of the junction unmatched. The CDR3 nucleotides are TGTGCCAGCAGGGACAGGGGGGGAGCCTACGAGCAGTACTTC. Protein: CASRDRGGAYEQYF.

The chain carries TRBV5-1 and TRBJ2-7, with 8 bases fitting TRBD1. After removal of 2 bases from V and 5 bases from J, the junction contained 12 bases not matched to a gene. Germline V gene sequence: CDR1 SGHRS, CDR2 YFSETQ. The CDR3 is 16 residues long. The CDR3 here is CASSLRPPQGDHEQYF. CDR3 bases: TGCGCCAGCAGCTTACGCCCCCCACAGGGGGACCACGAGCAGTACTTC.

This chain uses TRBV7-8 with TRBJ2-7; 8 bases line up with TRBD1. Germline values: CDR1 SGHVS, CDR2 FQNEAQ. The CDR3 spans 16 residues. J gave up 2 bases and V 4 bases, and 10 bases lay outside the gene matches. This chain's CDR3 is CASSWMDRVKAYEQYF. The CDR3 nucleotides are TGTGCCAGCAGCTGGATGGACAGGGTGAAGGCCTACGAGCAGTACTTC.

In the case of this clone: Possible read error: a much larger clone is one base away. The CDR3 sequence: CASSYRNEQYF. As DNA, the CDR3 is TGTGCCAGCAGTTACAGGAACGAGCAGTACTTC. V gene TRBV6-5 combines with J gene TRBJ2-7; no clear D gene. V lost 2 bases to trimming and J lost 5 bases, with 4 bases between them. This CDR3 contains 11 residues. In germline, CDR1 is MNHEY, CDR2 SVGAGI.

The J gene is TRBJ1-2, the V gene TRBV28; TRBD1 might be the D (5 bases). This CDR3 is built from 14 residues. CDR1 is MDHEN, CDR2 SYDVKM, per germline. V was trimmed by 0 bases and J by 1 base, leaving 6 bases between them. Written as DNA, the CDR3 is TGTGCCAGCAGTTTATGGGACAATAACTATGGCTACACCTTC. Protein product: CASSLWDNNYGYTF.

V and J are TRBV30 and TRBJ1-4, with a possible D match to TRBD1 (5 bases). The V end was cut by 8 bases, the J end by 8 bases, with 15 bases between. Germline-derived CDR1 and CDR2 are GTSNPN and SVGIG (reference sequence). The CDR3 runs to 12 residues. In DNA, the CDR3 is TGTGCCCTCGATGTAGGGGACGAAAAACTGTTTTTT. Translation gives CALDVGDEKLFF. Full variable domain (outside the CDR3, taken from reference TRBV30 and TRBJ1-4): SQTIHQWPATLVQPVGSPLSLECTVEGTSNPNLYWYRQAAGRGLQLLFYSVGIGQISSEVPQNLSASRPQDRQFILSSKKLLLSDSGFYLCALDVGDEKLFFGSGTQLSVL.

The rearrangement uses TRBV6-5 and TRBJ2-7; perhaps TRBD1 as D (7 bases). Trimming removed 4 bases at V and 3 bases at J, with 13 bases between. Germline CDR1 reads MNHEY; CDR2 reads SVGAGI. The CDR3 runs to 14 residues. Written as DNA, the CDR3 is TGTGCCAGCAGTTCGGAGGGACAGTTCTACGAGCAGTACTTC. As protein: CASSSEGQFYEQYF.

The chain has TRBV11-3 and TRBJ2-7; D unclear. Germline lookup yields CDR1 SGHNT and CDR2 YENEEA. CDR3 size: 16 residues. Trimming took off 8 bases at V and 2 bases at J, with 22 bases between the two ends. The CDR3 coding sequence is TGTGCCAGCCCGGTTGGACGCTTGAAAGGACCCTACGAGCAGTACTTC. It encodes CASPVGRLKGPYEQYF.

A note on this clone: Other DNA sequences of this sample code for an identical CDR3. The V gene is TRBV7-2, the J gene TRBJ2-5; no firm D call. This CDR3 is 12 amino acids long. V was pared by 1 base and J by 5 bases, with 5 bases between. Germline V CDR1 and CDR2: SGHTA, FQGNSA. The DNA for the CDR3 is TGTGCCAGCAGCTTAGGGCGGGAGACCCAGTACTTC. This translates into CASSLGRETQYF.

This clone was counted a few times. V usage is TRBV30 and J usage is TRBJ2-7, with D possibly matching TRBD2 (5 bases). The CDR3 is 13 amino acids. From germline, CDR1 is GTSNPN and CDR2 SVGIG (reference sequence). V was trimmed by 5 bases and J by 2 bases, leaving 13 bases between them. The CDR3 bases are TGTGCCTGGGCTGGCCGGGGAGCCTACGAGCAGTACTTC. It specifies CAWAGRGAYEQYF.

A note on this clone: This sample also contains other DNA sequences that code for the same CDR3. This chain links TRBV25-1 with TRBJ1-1; the D is unclear. Germline CDR1 and CDR2: MGHDK and SYGVNS. Trimming took 6 bases from V and 1 from J, leaving 9 bases between them. The CDR3 has 13 residues. CDR3 nucleotide sequence: TGTGCCAGCAGCGCCCTAGGGAACACTGAAGCTTTCTTT. Residues: CASSALGNTEAFF.

The chain has TRBV7-9 and TRBJ1-4, with D hard to call. The CDR3 is made up of 14 amino acids. V was pared by 10 bases and J by 7 bases, with 19 bases between. CDR1 and CDR2 (germline): SEHNR, FQNEAQ (reference sequence). This chain's CDR3 is CAITPGRGGEKLFF. The CDR3 DNA reads TGTGCCATCACCCCTGGCCGCGGTGGTGAAAAACTGTTTTTT.

V and J are TRBV6-5 and TRBJ2-7; D unclear. The CDR3 covers 11 residues. Trimming stripped 7 bases from V and 2 bases from J, with 6 bases between. CDR1 MNHEY and CDR2 SVGAGI come from the germline V gene. For the CDR3, the DNA is TGTGCCAGCATGAAAGCCTACGAGCAGTACTTC. Translated, it gives CASMKAYEQYF.

This chain links TRBV10-3 with TRBJ2-3; no clear D gene. The CDR3 has 15 amino acids. Trimming left V 3 bases short and J 2 bases short, with 12 bases between. In germline, CDR1 is ENHRY, CDR2 SYGVKD. CDR3 amino acids: CAISDPGSSTDTQYF. In nucleotides, the CDR3 is TGTGCCATCAGTGATCCCGGGTCCTCCACAGATACGCAGTATTTT.

The rearrangement links TRBV5-1 to TRBJ2-7, with D possibly TRBD2 on 6 matching bases. Trimming removed 4 bases at V and 4 bases at J, with 21 bases between. This CDR3 region has 16 residues. Germline assignment: CDR1 SGHRS and CDR2 YFSETQ. CDR3 residues: CASSPGNRDWIYEQYF. The CDR3 bases are TGCGCCAGCAGCCCAGGTAATCGGGACTGGATTTACGAGCAGTACTTC.

The J gene is TRBJ2-3, the V gene TRBV7-9; TRBD2 aligns across 10 bases. Germline V gene sequence: CDR1 SEHNR, CDR2 FQNEAQ (reference sequence). V lost 3 bases, J lost 2 bases, and 8 bases stayed unmatched. The CDR3 sequence is 17 residues long. The CDR3 nucleotides read TGTGCCAGCAGCTTCCCAGGACTAGCGGAGAACACAGATACGCAGTATTTT. It specifies CASSFPGLAENTDTQYF.

This rearrangement joins TRBV27 to TRBJ1-4; D uncertain. V lost 2 bases and J 4 bases, leaving 11 bases between the germline ends. The CDR3 loop spans 15 amino acids. Germline V lookup: CDR1 MNHEY, CDR2 SMNVEV (reference sequence). This CDR3 reads CASSLLGMGNEKLFF. DNA of the CDR3: TGTGCCAGCAGTTTACTGGGAATGGGTAATGAAAAACTGTTTTTT.

The chain couples TRBV29-1 to TRBJ1-4; D is unresolved. V was pared by 8 bases and J by 5 bases, with 15 bases between. The germline CDR1 and CDR2 sequences are SQVTM and ANQGSEA. The CDR3 runs to 13 residues. The CDR3 loop is CSFNGISNEKLFF. The CDR3 DNA reads as TGCAGCTTCAACGGGATTTCGAATGAAAAACTGTTTTTT.

Concerning this clone itself: The sample contains more than one DNA sequence encoding this CDR3. V and J are TRBV7-9 and TRBJ2-3, with D perhaps given as TRBD1 or TRBD2 (5 bases each). The V and J ends lost 1 base and 5 bases respectively, with 10 bases between them. Germline-derived CDR1 and CDR2 are SEHNR and FQNEAQ (reference sequence). CDR3 length equals 14 residues. The CDR3 sequence is CASSLGGAGDTQYF. CDR3 coding DNA: TGTGCCAGCAGCTTAGGAGGGGCCGGAGATACGCAGTATTTT. Looking up the rest from reference TRBV7-9 and TRBJ2-3 gives the full variable domain: DTGVSQNPRHKITKRGQNVTFRCDPISEHNRLYWYRQTLGQGPEFLTYFQNEAQLEKSRLLSDRFSAERPKGSFSTLEIQRTEQGDSAMYLCASSLGGAGDTQYFGPGTRLTVL.

The chain links TRBV5-4 to TRBJ2-1; 13 bases agree with TRBD2. In germline, CDR1 is SGHNT, CDR2 YYREEE (reference sequence). Trimming took 3 bases from V and 7 from J; bases not matched to a gene: 7. The CDR3 contains 16 residues. The CDR3 bases are TGTGCCAGCAGCTATCAGGGGGGACTAGCGGGGAATGAGCAGTTCTTC. Translation: CASSYQGGLAGNEQFF.

V and J are TRBV6-1 and TRBJ1-2; no clear D gene. Trimming removed 0 bases from V and 2 bases from J, with 10 bases in between. Germline CDR1 and CDR2: MNHNS and SASEGT. The CDR3 consists of 15 residues. The CDR3 sequence: CASSEAGLTNYGYTF. Here the CDR3 DNA reads TGTGCCAGCAGTGAAGCCGGCCTCACGAACTATGGCTACACCTTC.

The chain carries TRBV6-1 and TRBJ2-2; D gene unclear. Germline V lookup: CDR1 MNHNS, CDR2 SASEGT. Trimming took off 7 bases at V and 1 base at J, with 7 bases between the two ends. The CDR3 is made up of 13 amino acids. The CDR3 DNA follows: TGTGCCAGCAAGGAGTTGAACACCGGGGAGCTGTTTTTT. This sequence encodes CASKELNTGELFF.

Regarding this clone: Other DNA sequences in this specimen translate into the identical CDR3. The chain links TRBV28 to TRBJ2-1, with 9 bases matching TRBD2. J lost 0 bases, V lost 7 bases, and 4 bases had no gene match. Germline V CDR1 and CDR2: MDHEN, SYDVKM. This CDR3 comprises 15 residues. Here the CDR3 reads CASIISGGSYNEQFF. DNA for the CDR3: TGTGCCAGCATTATTAGCGGGGGCTCCTACAATGAGCAGTTCTTC.

The chain carries TRBV11-2 and TRBJ1-2, with TRBD1 as a possible D gene (5 bases). CDR1 and CDR2 from the germline V gene are SGHAT and FQNNGV. V was pared by 4 bases and J by 8 bases, with 29 bases between. The CDR3 has 18 amino acids. The CDR3 here is CASSSIRISQEGKKGYTF. In DNA, the CDR3 is TGTGCCAGCAGCTCTATCCGGATATCACAGGAGGGGAAAAAGGGCTACACCTTC.

This chain uses TRBV30 with TRBJ2-1, with a weak D call TRBD2 (5 bases). The CDR3 totals 16 residues. Trimming took 0 bases from V and 0 from J, leaving 12 bases between them. Germline-derived CDR1 and CDR2 are GTSNPN and SVGIG (reference sequence). The CDR3 region is CAWSVRRATSYNEQFF. The CDR3 region has the DNA TGTGCCTGGAGTGTACGGCGGGCAACCTCCTACAATGAGCAGTTCTTC. The variable domain in full, completed from reference TRBV30 and TRBJ2-1, reads SQTIHQWPATLVQPVGSPLSLECTVEGTSNPNLYWYRQAAGRGLQLLFYSVGIGQISSEVPQNLSASRPQDRQFILSSKKLLLSDSGFYLCAWSVRRATSYNEQFFGPGTRLTVL.

This clone was seen just once. J is TRBJ2-5 and V is TRBV28, with 12 bases that match TRBD1. V lost 4 bases to trimming and J lost 6 bases; unmatched junction nucleotides: 15. The CDR3 runs 18 residues. Germline CDR1 MDHEN, CDR2 SYDVKM. CDR3 sequence (DNA): TGTGCCAGCAGTTCCCCCGGGACAGGGGGCGCCTTTATGAAGACCCAGTACTTC. As protein: CASSSPGTGGAFMKTQYF.

The chain joins TRBV5-1 to TRBJ2-5; 9 bases line up with TRBD1. From germline, CDR1 is SGHRS and CDR2 YFSETQ. V dropped 1 base and J dropped 3; count of bases not matched to a gene: 13. This CDR3 has 18 residues. The CDR3, as DNA: TGCGCCAGCAGCTTGATACTTGATTCCGGGACAGGGAAAGAGACCCAGTACTTC. Residues: CASSLILDSGTGKETQYF.

This rearrangement joins TRBV6-5 to TRBJ2-7; D remains ambiguous. Germline CDR1 and CDR2: MNHEY and SVGAGI. V was shortened by 8 bases and J by 2 bases, with 13 bases between the two germline ends. CDR3 length: 13 amino acids. As DNA, the CDR3 is TGTGCCAGCCGCAAAGATCTACCCTACGAGCAGTACTTC. Amino acids: CASRKDLPYEQYF.

This chain joins TRBV5-1 and TRBJ1-1, with a possible D match to TRBD1 (5 bases). V was shortened by 0 bases and J by 4 bases, with 13 bases between the two germline ends. Per the germline V gene, CDR1 is SGHRS and CDR2 is YFSETQ. The CDR3 has 15 amino acids. Written as DNA, the CDR3 is TGCGCCAGCAGCTTGGCCCTGGGGCCGGGCACTGAAGCTTTCTTT. Protein sequence: CASSLALGPGTEAFF.

The J gene is TRBJ1-4, the V gene TRBV6-5, with a tentative D call TRBD1 (5 bases). CDR1 MNHEY and CDR2 SVGAGI come from the germline V gene. The CDR3 has 14 amino acids. V gave up 6 bases and J gave up 0 bases, with 8 bases separating them. Here the CDR3 DNA reads TGTGCCAGCAGCCGGGGGACAACTAATGAAAAACTGTTTTTT. Protein: CASSRGTTNEKLFF.